This T cell receptor beta chain is from a study of early stage breast cancer tumors. About the study: About 70% of the 16 invasive tumors were ER+, PR+ and HER2-.

General study findings and limits: Chain pairing and CD4, CD8 or FOXP3 expression were not captured.

Comment on this clone: Its antigen is unidentified.

Assay used: immunoSEQ multiplex PCR; TCRdb lists only in-frame clones, some missing. The sample lists about 24,000 clones, 60% to 70% occurring once. Germline V gives CDR1 MGHDK, CDR2 SYGVNS. Trimming at V came to 2 bases and at J to 5 bases, leaving 8 bases not matched to a gene. The CDR3 has 17 residues. V usage is TRBV25-1 and J usage is TRBJ2-1; 11 bases are shared with TRBD2. This TCR was sampled from a person aged 55 to 69 with breast cancer. Sequencing was carried out using breast tumor tissue. The CDR3 coding sequence is TGTGCCAGCAGTGAAATAGCGGGAGGGTCGGGCCACAATGAGCAGTTCTTC. Translated, it gives CASSEIAGGSGHNEQFF.